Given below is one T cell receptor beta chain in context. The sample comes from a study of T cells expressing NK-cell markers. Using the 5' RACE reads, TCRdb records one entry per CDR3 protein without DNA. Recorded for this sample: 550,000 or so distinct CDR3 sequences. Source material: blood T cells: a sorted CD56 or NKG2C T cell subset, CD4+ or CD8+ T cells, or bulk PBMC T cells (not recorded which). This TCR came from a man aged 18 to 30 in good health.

The CDR3 is CASRLTSGTSTDTQYF. The rearrangement links TRBV5-1 to TRBJ2-3; no DNA is available, so the TRBD2 call from TCRdb remains unchecked. This CDR3 has 16 residues. Germline CDR1 reads SGHRS; CDR2 reads YFSETQ.